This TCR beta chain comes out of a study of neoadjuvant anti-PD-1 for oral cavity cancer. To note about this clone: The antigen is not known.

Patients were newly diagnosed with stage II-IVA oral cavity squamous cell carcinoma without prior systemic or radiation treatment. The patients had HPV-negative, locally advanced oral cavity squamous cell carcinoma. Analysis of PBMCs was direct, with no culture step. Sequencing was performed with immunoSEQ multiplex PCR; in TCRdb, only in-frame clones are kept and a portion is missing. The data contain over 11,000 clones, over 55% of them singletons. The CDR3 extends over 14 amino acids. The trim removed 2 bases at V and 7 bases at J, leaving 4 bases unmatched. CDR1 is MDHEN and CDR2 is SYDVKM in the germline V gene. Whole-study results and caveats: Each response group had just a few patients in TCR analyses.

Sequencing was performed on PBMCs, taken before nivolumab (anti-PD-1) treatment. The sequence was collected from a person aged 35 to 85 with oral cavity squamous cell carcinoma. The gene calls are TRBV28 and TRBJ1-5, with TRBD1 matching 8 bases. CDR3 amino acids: CASSLGQGGQPQHF. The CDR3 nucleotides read TGTGCCAGCAGTTTAGGACAGGGCGGACAGCCCCAGCATTTT.